One sample yielded the 24 T cell receptor beta chains listed below, sequenced in a study of cytomegalovirus exposure and HLA in healthy donors (dated by TCRdb to the late 2010s). Receptors were amplified or captured by the immunoSEQ multiplex PCR assay. TCRdb holds this immuneACCESS table with in-frame rearrangements only. Some clones are missing; in checked studies, unresolved V genes explain under half, and the rest has no known cause. The sample records about 160,000 clones, about 90% of which are singletons. The ten largest clones take up approximately 10% of the sample. The source material was PBMCs. The source of these receptors is a woman younger than 30 in good health and CMV-seropositive.

The genes are TRBV5-6 and TRBJ2-7, with TRBD2 identical over 7 bases. The junction had 7 bases not matched to a gene; V was cut back by 1 base and J by 3 bases. This CDR3 spans 15 amino acids. CDR1 is SGHDT, CDR2 YYEEEE, per germline. The CDR3 region is CASSLISGKVYEQYF. As DNA, the CDR3 is TGTGCCAGCAGCTTGATAAGCGGGAAGGTCTACGAGCAGTACTTC.

This chain links TRBV5-1 with TRBJ2-7; 7 positions match TRBD1. CDR1 and CDR2 from the germline V gene are SGHRS and YFSETQ. The trim removed 3 bases at V and 3 bases at J, leaving 3 bases unmatched. This CDR3 contains 13 residues. CDR3 coding DNA: TGCGCCAGCAGCTCTCGGACAGGCTACGAGCAGTACTTC. As protein: CASSSRTGYEQYF.

The rearrangement links TRBV10-3 to TRBJ1-5; unclear D gene. Trimming stripped 8 bases from V and 0 bases from J, with 14 bases between. This CDR3 is 15 amino acids long. Germline assignment: CDR1 ENHRY and CDR2 SYGVKD. CDR3 sequence: CAIGRGGNSNQPQHF. CDR3 in DNA: TGTGCCATCGGTCGAGGTGGAAATAGCAATCAGCCCCAGCATTTT.

The chain combines TRBV18 with TRBJ2-7; D is unresolved. The CDR3 totals 15 residues. With 2 bases removed from V and 2 bases from J, the gap between germline ends came to 13 bases. The germline V gene encodes CDR1 KGHSH and CDR2 LQKENI. In DNA, the CDR3 is TGTGCCAGCTCACCAGTTTCAACAGATACCTACGAGCAGTACTTC. It codes for CASSPVSTDTYEQYF.

The rearrangement joins TRBV7-9 to TRBJ2-3, with 8 bases fitting TRBD1. V shed 4 bases and J 2 bases; nucleotides not matched to a gene: 8. CDR3 length: 16 amino acids. Germline V gene data show CDR1 as SEHNR and CDR2 as FQNEAQ (reference sequence). The CDR3 sequence is CASSSGQDIVTDTQYF. In DNA form, the CDR3 reads TGTGCCAGCAGCTCGGGACAGGACATCGTCACAGATACGCAGTATTTT.

The chain couples TRBV5-1 to TRBJ1-3, with 7 bases identical to TRBD1. Trimming at V came to 2 bases and at J to 5 bases, leaving 4 bases not matched to a gene. From germline, CDR1 is SGHRS and CDR2 YFSETQ. There are 14 residues in the CDR3. In DNA, the CDR3 is TGCGCCAGCAGCTTAACAGGGGAACGAAACACCATATATTTT. The encoded protein is CASSLTGERNTIYF.

This sequence joins TRBV19 and TRBJ2-7; 9 positions match TRBD2. The germline CDR1 and CDR2 sequences are LNHDA and SQIVND (reference sequence). The CDR3 runs 13 residues. The V segment lost 7 bases and the J segment 2 bases; nucleotides outside the gene matches: 3. CDR3 in amino acids: CASKREDTYEQYF. The CDR3 coding sequence is TGTGCCAGTAAGCGGGAGGATACCTACGAGCAGTACTTC.

The chain links TRBV27 to TRBJ2-5, with TRBD2 as a possible D gene (5 bases). Germline assignment: CDR1 MNHEY and CDR2 SMNVEV (reference sequence). V dropped 3 bases and J dropped 5 bases, with 13 bases sitting between them. The length of the CDR3 is 14 residues. This CDR3 reads CASSFITRRETQYF. The CDR3 nucleotides are TGTGCCAGCAGTTTCATAACTAGACGCGAGACCCAGTACTTC.

The CDR3 loop reads CASSSRKLDYRDAQGEQFF. CDR3 DNA sequence: TGTGCCAGCAGCTCACGAAAACTCGATTACAGGGACGCCCAGGGTGAGCAGTTCTTC. The V and J genes are TRBV13 and TRBJ2-1, with a possible D match to TRBD1 (6 bases). Germline values: CDR1 PRHDT, CDR2 FYEKMQ (reference sequence). V gave up 4 bases and J gave up 9 bases, with 31 bases separating them. The CDR3 sequence is 19 residues long.

The chain links TRBV7-2 to TRBJ1-4; 10 nucleotides align to TRBD1. CDR3 length: 14 residues. With 5 bases clipped from V and 12 bases from J, the junction kept 9 bases outside the gene matches. Looked up from germline, CDR1 is SGHTA and CDR2 is FQGNSA. CDR3 nucleotides: TGTGCCAGCAGCCCCCGACAGGGGGCAAGCGAACTGTTTTTT. Amino acid sequence: CASSPRQGASELFF.

The chain is built from TRBV5-1 and TRBJ2-3, with D maybe TRBD1 (7 bases). The CDR3 spans 16 residues. CDR1 and CDR2 (germline): SGHRS, YFSETQ. Trimming cost V 0 bases and J 5 bases, with 16 bases left between them. The CDR3 is CASSLARQGGGDTQYF. The CDR3 region has the DNA TGCGCCAGCAGCTTGGCTCGACAGGGAGGAGGAGATACGCAGTATTTT. Full variable domain (remainder filled in from reference TRBV5-1 and TRBJ2-3): KAGVTQTPRYLIKTRGQQVTLSCSPISGHRSVSWYQQTPGQGLQFLFEYFSETQRNKGNFPGRFSGRQFSNSRSEMNVSTLELGDSALYLCASSLARQGGGDTQYFGPGTRLTVL.

V is TRBV5-1 and J is TRBJ1-4, with 12 positions matching TRBD1. Germline trimming cut 6 bases from V and 7 bases from J; bases unmatched to any gene: 10. The CDR3 is 16 amino acids. Germline CDR1 reads SGHRS; CDR2 reads YFSETQ. The CDR3 DNA sequence: TGCGCCAGCAAGGCGGGACAGGGGGCAGGAAGTGAAAAACTGTTTTTT. It is translated as CASKAGQGAGSEKLFF.

The gene calls are TRBV15 and TRBJ2-7; possible D gene TRBD2, 6 bases. The CDR3 is 16 amino acids. Per germline, CDR1 LNHNV and CDR2 YYDKDF (reference sequence). V was pared by 5 bases and J by 3 bases, with 20 bases between. The DNA of the CDR3 is TGTGCCACCAGCGGTCTAAGGACTATATCCATCTACGAGCAGTACTTC. It codes for CATSGLRTISIYEQYF.

CDR3 in DNA: TGTGCCAGCAGCTTAGCCTCGGGACTAGCGGGAGCGCAGTATTTT. Translation gives CASSLASGLAGAQYF. The chain has TRBV11-2 and TRBJ2-3; 14 bases are a match to TRBD2. Germline CDR1 is SGHAT and CDR2 is FQNNGV. J gave up 10 bases and V 1 base, and 4 bases lay outside the gene matches. There are 15 residues in the CDR3. The entire variable domain, with the rest obtained from reference TRBV11-2 and TRBJ2-3, is as follows: EAGVAQSPRYKIIEKRQSVAFWCNPISGHATLYWYQQILGQGPKLLIQFQNNGVVDDSQLPKDRFSAERLKGVDSTLKIQPAKLEDSAVYLCASSLASGLAGAQYFGPGTRLTVL.

The chain joins TRBV27 to TRBJ2-1, with D perhaps matching TRBD2 (6 bases). The V gene's germline CDR1 is MNHEY and CDR2 SMNVEV (reference sequence). The CDR3 totals 16 residues. V was clipped by 6 bases and J by 2 bases, with 17 bases between them. This CDR3 reads CASSRTGDTPYNEQFF. CDR3 nucleotide sequence: TGTGCCAGCAGCCGAACGGGGGATACCCCCTACAATGAGCAGTTCTTC.

DNA for the CDR3: TGTGCCAGCAGCTTAGGTTCGGGGGGAGAGCAGTACTTC. This encodes CASSLGSGGEQYF. The chain couples TRBV7-2 to TRBJ2-7; TRBD2 matches at 7 bases. Trimming cost V 1 base and J 7 bases; bases outside gene matches: 4. The germline gives CDR1 SGHTA, CDR2 FQGNSA. The CDR3 spans 13 residues.

In this sample, this clone turned up once. J is TRBJ1-2 and V is TRBV5-6; possibly TRBD1 for D (5 bases). The CDR3 has 17 amino acids. Germline lookup yields CDR1 SGHDT and CDR2 YYEEEE. The germline V and J ends were trimmed by 0 bases and 0 bases, with 15 bases remaining between them. The CDR3 DNA reads as TGTGCCAGCAGCTTGGTTGGTTTAGACAGTTCTAACTATGGCTACACCTTC. Translation gives CASSLVGLDSSNYGYTF.

This clone was seen only a few times. The rearrangement links TRBV4-2 to TRBJ1-5; no reliable D call. Germline V gene lookup returns CDR1 LGHNA and CDR2 YNFKEQ. V shed 1 base and J shed 4 bases, with 5 bases lying between them. The CDR3 has 13 amino acids. The CDR3 bases are TGTGCCAGCAGCCAAGCCCGGAATCAGCCCCAGCATTTT. Amino acid sequence: CASSQARNQPQHF.

The gene calls are TRBV30 and TRBJ2-1, with D maybe TRBD2 (5 bases). The CDR3 is made up of 15 amino acids. Germline lookup yields CDR1 GTSNPN and CDR2 SVGIG (reference sequence). Deletions cut 3 bases from V and 2 bases from J, with 14 bases between. The chain's CDR3 is CAWSLVAPTYNEQFF. The DNA of the CDR3 is TGTGCCTGGAGCCTCGTAGCGCCTACCTACAATGAGCAGTTCTTC.

This chain connects TRBV18 to TRBJ2-3; D gene unclear. V lost 1 base and J 0 bases, leaving 5 bases between the germline ends. This CDR3 is 14 amino acids long. Germline CDR1 reads KGHSH; CDR2 reads LQKENI. The CDR3 is CASSPLLSTDTQYF. The CDR3 bases are TGTGCCAGCTCACCACTGTTAAGCACAGATACGCAGTATTTT.

This chain uses TRBV7-2 with TRBJ2-7; D gene unclear. V was cut by 1 base and J by 4 bases, with 8 bases left in between. Looked up from germline, CDR1 is SGHTA and CDR2 is FQGNSA. This CDR3 has 13 residues. CDR3 sequence: CASSLDRQYEQYF. The CDR3 coding sequence is TGTGCCAGCAGCTTAGACAGACAATACGAGCAGTACTTC.

The gene calls are TRBV6-6 and TRBJ1-1; 8 bases are a match to TRBD1. This CDR3 contains 13 residues. The ends lost 10 bases at V and 1 base at J; junction bases unmatched: 5. The V gene's germline CDR1 is MNHNY and CDR2 SVGAGI (reference sequence). This CDR3 is CAITGTGNTEAFF. The CDR3, as DNA: TGTGCCATCACAGGGACAGGGAACACTGAAGCTTTCTTT.

V gene TRBV5-4 combines with J gene TRBJ2-1; 8 bases align to TRBD1. Germline V gene data show CDR1 as SGHNT and CDR2 as YYREEE (reference sequence). V was pared by 0 bases and J by 9 bases, with 17 bases of the junction left unmatched. The CDR3 consists of 18 residues. CDR3 region: CASSLAWTGSTGAGEQFF. CDR3 in DNA: TGTGCCAGCAGCTTGGCTTGGACCGGGTCGACAGGGGCCGGTGAGCAGTTCTTC.

This chain uses TRBV28 with TRBJ2-1; 8 bases fit TRBD1. The CDR3 has 16 amino acids. Unmatched junction bases numbered 13, after V lost 6 bases and J lost 6 bases. Germline lookup yields CDR1 MDHEN and CDR2 SYDVKM. The CDR3 reads CASRTWAGGAFNEQFF. CDR3 nucleotides: TGTGCCAGCAGAACTTGGGCAGGGGGCGCCTTCAATGAGCAGTTCTTC.